The 9 T cell receptor beta chains in this list originate from one sample, sequenced in a study of CD8 T cells in Susac syndrome. RNA was extracted with the RNeasy kit, and a quantity of roughly 0.5 to 1 ug was reverse transcribed using random hexamers. Each CDR3 protein is one row after TCRdb ran MiXCR on the immunoSEQ multiplex PCR reads. The table lists 100,000 to 150,000 distinct CDR3 sequences, about 95% of them singletons. Sequenced sample: CD8+ T cells from PBMCs. The receptors come from a human donor with Susac syndrome.

The DNA of the CDR3 is TGTGCCAGCAGCCCACACAGGGGGCCTATCTATGGCTACACCTTC. Translated, it gives CASSPHRGPIYGYTF. V usage is TRBV14 and J usage is TRBJ1-2; 9 positions agree with TRBD1. CDR3 size: 15 residues. Germline CDR1 reads SGHDN; CDR2 reads FVKESK. V gave up 4 bases and J gave up 4 bases; unmatched junction bases: 7.

The CDR3 protein is CASSLRGAHQPQHF. CDR3 coding DNA: TGTGCCAGCAGTTTACGGGGTGCTCATCAGCCCCAGCATTTT. The chain uses TRBV12-3 or TRBV12-4 and TRBJ1-5; no clear D. V was trimmed by 2 bases and J by 5 bases, leaving 10 bases between them. CDR3 length equals 14 residues.

This sequence joins TRBV20-1 and TRBJ2-1; 8 bases fit TRBD1. Trimming took 0 bases from V and 8 from J; bases not matched to a gene: 6. This CDR3 spans 14 amino acids. Germline values: CDR1 DFQATT, CDR2 SNEGSKA (reference sequence). CDR3 loop: CSARDGQGSYEQFF. CDR3 in DNA: TGCAGTGCTAGAGACGGACAGGGTAGCTATGAGCAGTTCTTC.

The chain links TRBV5-5 to TRBJ2-3; D gene unclear. Germline V gene data show CDR1 as SGHKS and CDR2 as YYEKEE (reference sequence). CDR3 length: 14 residues. V was trimmed by 2 bases and J by 6 bases, leaving 13 bases between them. The CDR3 sequence is CASSFQIPLDTQYF. The CDR3 coding sequence is TGTGCCAGCAGCTTTCAAATCCCCCTGGATACGCAGTATTTT. The variable domain in full, completed from reference TRBV5-5 and TRBJ2-3, reads DAGVTQSPTHLIKTRGQQVTLRCSPISGHKSVSWYQQVLGQGPQFIFQYYEKEERGRGNFPDRFSARQFPNYSSELNVNALLLGDSALYLCASSFQIPLDTQYFGPGTRLTVL.

This chain links TRBV9 with TRBJ1-2; D unclear. Deletions cut 4 bases from V and 4 bases from J, with 14 bases between. The CDR3 spans 14 residues. Germline lookup yields CDR1 SGDLS and CDR2 YYNGEE. The CDR3 protein is CASSSPGRLYGYTF. The CDR3 DNA follows: TGTGCCAGCAGCTCACCCGGGAGGCTCTATGGCTACACCTTC.

This chain uses TRBV6-5 with TRBJ2-1; the match to TRBD2 covers 7 bases. Germline-derived CDR1 and CDR2 are MNHEY and SVGAGI. Unmatched junction bases numbered 10, after V lost 4 bases and J lost 7 bases. The CDR3 has 15 residues. The chain's CDR3 is CASSSTGGSSNEQFF. As DNA, the CDR3 is TGTGCCAGCAGTTCAACGGGGGGTTCGTCGAATGAGCAGTTCTTC.

V gene TRBV7-2 combines with J gene TRBJ2-7; 12 nucleotides agree with TRBD2. The CDR3 runs to 14 residues. J gave up 6 bases and V 4 bases, and 4 bases lay outside the gene matches. Per the germline V gene, CDR1 is SGHTA and CDR2 is FQGNSA. This CDR3 reads CASSSSGGAVEQYF. The CDR3 DNA follows: TGTGCCAGCAGCTCTAGCGGGGGGGCCGTCGAGCAGTACTTC.

Concerning this clonotype itself: The CDR3 carries no conserved terminal phenylalanine or tryptophan, so it likely arises from a read error. The rearrangement links TRBV7-8 to TRBJ2-6; no firm D call. This CDR3 has 13 amino acids. Germline V gene sequence: CDR1 SGHVS, CDR2 FQNEAQ. Trimming took 5 bases from V and 2 from J, leaving 4 bases between them. The chain's CDR3 is CASSRTGANVLTL. DNA for the CDR3: TGTGCCAGCAGCCGGACTGGGGCCAACGTCCTGACTCTC.

V and J are TRBV2 and TRBJ1-5; D is ambiguous. Trimming stripped 1 base from V and 6 bases from J, with 4 bases between. The CDR3 is 12 amino acids. Germline-derived CDR1 and CDR2 are SNHLY and FYNNEI. CDR3 protein: CASSEGPQPQHF. The CDR3 DNA follows: TGTGCCAGCAGTGAAGGGCCTCAGCCCCAGCATTTT.